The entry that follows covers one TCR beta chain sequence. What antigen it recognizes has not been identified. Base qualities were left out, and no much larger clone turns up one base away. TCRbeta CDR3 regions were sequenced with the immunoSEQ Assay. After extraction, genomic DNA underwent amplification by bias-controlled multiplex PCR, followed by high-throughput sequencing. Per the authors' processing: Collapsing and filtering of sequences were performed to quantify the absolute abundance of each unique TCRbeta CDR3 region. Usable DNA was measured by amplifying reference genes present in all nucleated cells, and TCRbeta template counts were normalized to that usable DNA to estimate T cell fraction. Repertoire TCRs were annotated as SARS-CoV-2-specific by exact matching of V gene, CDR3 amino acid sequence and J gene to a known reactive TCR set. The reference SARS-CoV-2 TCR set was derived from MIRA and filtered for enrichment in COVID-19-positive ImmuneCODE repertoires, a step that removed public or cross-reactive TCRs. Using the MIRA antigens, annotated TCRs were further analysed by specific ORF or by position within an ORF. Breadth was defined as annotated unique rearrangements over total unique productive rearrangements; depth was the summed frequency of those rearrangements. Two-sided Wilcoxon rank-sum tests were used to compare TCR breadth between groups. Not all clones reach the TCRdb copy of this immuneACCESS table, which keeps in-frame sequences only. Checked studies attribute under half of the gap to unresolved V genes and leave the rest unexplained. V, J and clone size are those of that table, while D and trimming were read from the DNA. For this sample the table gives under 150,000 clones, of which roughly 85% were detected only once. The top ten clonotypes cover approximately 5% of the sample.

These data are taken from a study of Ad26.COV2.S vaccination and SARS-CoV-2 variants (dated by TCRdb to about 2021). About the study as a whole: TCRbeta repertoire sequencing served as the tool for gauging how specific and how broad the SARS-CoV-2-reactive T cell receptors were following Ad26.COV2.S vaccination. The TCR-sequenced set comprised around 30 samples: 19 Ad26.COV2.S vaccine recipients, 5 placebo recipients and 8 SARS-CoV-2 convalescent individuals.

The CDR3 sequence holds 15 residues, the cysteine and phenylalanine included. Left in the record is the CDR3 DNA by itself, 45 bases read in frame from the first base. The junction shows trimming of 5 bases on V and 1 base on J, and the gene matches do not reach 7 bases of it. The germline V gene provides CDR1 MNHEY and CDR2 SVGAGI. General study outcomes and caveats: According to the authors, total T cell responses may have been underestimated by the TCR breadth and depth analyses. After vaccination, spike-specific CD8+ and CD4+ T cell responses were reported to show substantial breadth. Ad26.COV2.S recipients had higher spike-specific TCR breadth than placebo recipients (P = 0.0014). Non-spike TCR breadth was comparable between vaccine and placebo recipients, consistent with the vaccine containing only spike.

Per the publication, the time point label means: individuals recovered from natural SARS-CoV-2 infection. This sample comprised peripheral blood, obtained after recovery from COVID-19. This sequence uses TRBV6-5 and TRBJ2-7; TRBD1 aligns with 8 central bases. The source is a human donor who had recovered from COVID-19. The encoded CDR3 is CASSPQGAGSYEQYF. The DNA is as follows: TGTGCCAGCAGTCCGCAGGGGGCTGGTTCCTACGAGCAGTACTTC.